The rows below give T cell receptor beta chains drawn from one sample of a study of human T cells and chemical hapten exposure. Via MiXCR, TCRdb re-called the RACE reads, giving one row per CDR3 protein. The table includes 250,000 or so distinct CDR3 sequences, approximately 8% detected once. The material was whole blood, obtained in connection with sensitization to the hapten diphenylcyclopropenone (DPC). The receptors were sampled from a man younger than 35 with alopecia areata. Some clones in this sample may be carry-over from other donors' samples. CDR3s include the opening cysteine and the closing phenylalanine or tryptophan. The order of the fields is J gene, clone size, V gene, D gene, CDR3 length, CDR3 protein, CDR3 DNA. D genes are given only for firm matches. The listing skips clone size in some rows; elsewhere it reads once, few, many or a size class.

j_gene: TRBJ2-3
abundance: -
v_gene: TRBV7-2
d_gene: -
len: 17
CDR3aa: CASSHGSWAKYTDTQYF
CDR3nt: TGTGCCAGCAGCCACGGTAGCTGGGCAAAATACACAGATACGCAGTATTTT

j_gene: TRBJ1-2
abundance: -
v_gene: TRBV27
d_gene: -
len: 14
CDR3aa: CASSPRTGRDGYTF
CDR3nt: TGTGCCAGCAGTCCAAGGACGGGGCGAGATGGCTACACCTTC

j_gene: TRBJ1-5
abundance: -
v_gene: TRBV6-2/TRBV6-3
d_gene: -
len: 14
CDR3aa: CASSLQGFNQPQHF
CDR3nt: TGTGCCAGCAGCCTACAGGGATTCAATCAGCCCCAGCATTTT

j_gene: TRBJ2-3
abundance: few
v_gene: TRBV4-3
d_gene: -
len: 17
CDR3aa: CASSQDPTTTFTDTQYF
CDR3nt: TGCGCCAGCAGCCAAGACCCCACTACGACTTTCACAGATACGCAGTATTTT

j_gene: TRBJ2-3
abundance: many
v_gene: TRBV6-4
d_gene: -
len: 13
CDR3aa: CASSDPSTDTQYF
CDR3nt: TGCGCCAGCAGTGACCCCTCCACAGATACGCAGTATTTT

j_gene: TRBJ1-1
abundance: -
v_gene: TRBV5-1
d_gene: -
len: 13
CDR3aa: CASSESKNTEAFF
CDR3nt: TGCGCCAGCAGCGAGTCGAAGAACACTGAAGCTTTCTTT

j_gene: TRBJ1-3
abundance: few
v_gene: TRBV4-3
d_gene: -
len: 18
CDR3aa: CASSQDPPQEGLGNTIYF
CDR3nt: TGCGCCAGCAGCCAAGATCCCCCCCAGGAAGGACTTGGAAACACCATATATTTT

j_gene: TRBJ1-1
abundance: few
v_gene: TRBV7-6
d_gene: -
len: 15
CDR3aa: CASSLNPGLRTEAFF
CDR3nt: TGTGCCAGCAGCTTAAATCCGGGGCTAAGAACTGAAGCTTTCTTT

j_gene: TRBJ2-5
abundance: many
v_gene: TRBV11-2
d_gene: TRBD2
len: 14
CDR3aa: CASSTGTTQETQYF
CDR3nt: TGTGCCAGCAGCACCGGGACTACGCAAGAGACCCAGTACTTC

j_gene: TRBJ2-1
abundance: -
v_gene: TRBV7-9
d_gene: -
len: 14
CDR3aa: CASSLVSNSNEQFF
CDR3nt: TGTGCCAGCAGCTTAGTTTCCAACAGCAATGAGCAGTTCTTC

j_gene: TRBJ2-3
abundance: few
v_gene: TRBV7-3
d_gene: -
len: 13
CDR3aa: CASSPVPEDTQYF
CDR3nt: TGTGCCAGCAGCCCCGTTCCAGAAGATACGCAGTATTTT

j_gene: TRBJ1-4
abundance: few
v_gene: TRBV5-1
d_gene: -
len: 15
CDR3aa: CASSFDAATNEKLFF
CDR3nt: TGCGCCAGCAGCTTCGATGCAGCAACTAATGAAAAACTGTTTTTT

j_gene: TRBJ2-1
abundance: -
v_gene: TRBV11-3
d_gene: -
len: 13
CDR3aa: CASSLAIRQQQFF
CDR3nt: TGTGCCAGCAGCTTAGCTATCCGACAGCAGCAGTTCTTC

j_gene: TRBJ2-2
abundance: -
v_gene: TRBV6-4
d_gene: TRBD2
len: 17
CDR3aa: CASSDRDYLQITGELFF
CDR3nt: TGTGCCAGCAGTGACCGGGACTACCTTCAAATCACCGGGGAGCTGTTTTTT

j_gene: TRBJ1-1
abundance: few
v_gene: TRBV6-5
d_gene: -
len: 13
CDR3aa: CASSGTPNTEAFF
CDR3nt: TGTGCCAGCAGTGGGACACCTAACACTGAAGCTTTCTTT

j_gene: TRBJ1-1
abundance: few
v_gene: TRBV12-2
d_gene: -
len: 16
CDR3aa: CASRFGTGIRVKAGFF
CDR3nt: -

j_gene: TRBJ1-4
abundance: many
v_gene: TRBV7-2
d_gene: -
len: 14
CDR3aa: CASSPRRHGEKLFF
CDR3nt: TGTGCCAGCAGCCCCCGTAGGCATGGGGAAAAACTGTTTTTT

j_gene: TRBJ2-3
abundance: -
v_gene: TRBV4-2
d_gene: -
len: 16
CDR3aa: CASSQEQFTSTDTQYF
CDR3nt: TGTGCCAGCAGCCAAGAACAGTTTACAAGCACAGATACGCAGTATTTT

j_gene: TRBJ1-1
abundance: many
v_gene: TRBV4-1
d_gene: -
len: 13
CDR3aa: CASSPQAGREAFF
CDR3nt: TGCGCCAGCAGCCCCCAGGCGGGGAGGGAAGCTTTCTTT

j_gene: TRBJ2-7
abundance: many
v_gene: TRBV20-1
d_gene: -
len: 11
CDR3aa: CSARGPYEQYF
CDR3nt: TGCAGTGCTAGGGGGCCCTACGAGCAGTACTTC

j_gene: TRBJ2-7
abundance: many
v_gene: TRBV29-1
d_gene: -
len: 11
CDR3aa: CSVEVLYEQYF
CDR3nt: TGCAGCGTTGAAGTTCTCTACGAGCAGTACTTC

j_gene: TRBJ1-5
abundance: many
v_gene: TRBV3-1
d_gene: TRBD1
len: 14
CDR3aa: CASSRQGGAEPQHF
CDR3nt: TGTGCCAGCAGCCGACAGGGCGGAGCGGAGCCCCAGCATTTT

j_gene: TRBJ1-2
abundance: few
v_gene: TRBV9
d_gene: -
len: 16
CDR3aa: CASSVGRGARNYGYTF
CDR3nt: TGTGCCAGCAGCGTAGGACGGGGGGCGAGGAACTATGGCTACACCTTC

j_gene: TRBJ2-1
abundance: -
v_gene: TRBV28
d_gene: TRBD2
len: 13
CDR3aa: CASSLIAGREQFF
CDR3nt: TGTGCCAGCAGTTTGATAGCGGGACGGGAGCAGTTCTTC

j_gene: TRBJ2-4
abundance: -
v_gene: TRBV2
d_gene: -
len: 13
CDR3aa: CASSGPGQGIQYF
CDR3nt: TGTGCCAGCAGTGGGCCCGGGCAGGGCATTCAGTACTTC

j_gene: TRBJ1-5
abundance: -
v_gene: TRBV4-3
d_gene: -
len: 16
CDR3aa: CASSQDFAASNQPQHF
CDR3nt: TGCGCCAGCAGCCAAGATTTCGCTGCTAGCAATCAGCCCCAGCATTTT

j_gene: TRBJ2-3
abundance: many
v_gene: TRBV4-3
d_gene: TRBD1
len: 16
CDR3aa: CASSPGITGGADTQYF
CDR3nt: TGCGCCAGCAGCCCGGGGATAACAGGGGGCGCAGATACGCAGTATTTT

j_gene: TRBJ1-1
abundance: many
v_gene: TRBV9
d_gene: -
len: 13
CDR3aa: CASSVVGSTEAFF
CDR3nt: TGTGCCAGCAGCGTAGTTGGGAGCACTGAAGCTTTCTTT

j_gene: TRBJ2-1
abundance: few
v_gene: TRBV20-1
d_gene: TRBD1
len: 15
CDR3aa: CSAGQEGQGYHEQFF
CDR3nt: TGCAGTGCTGGTCAAGAGGGACAGGGGTACCATGAGCAGTTCTTC

j_gene: TRBJ2-3
abundance: few
v_gene: TRBV7-6
d_gene: -
len: 15
CDR3aa: CASSLARDFTDTQYF
CDR3nt: TGTGCCAGCAGCTTAGCCCGGGACTTCACAGATACGCAGTATTTT

j_gene: TRBJ2-3
abundance: -
v_gene: TRBV24-1
d_gene: -
len: 13
CDR3aa: CATSDPSTDTQYF
CDR3nt: TGTGCCACCAGTGATCCTAGCACAGATACGCAGTATTTT

j_gene: TRBJ2-6
abundance: -
v_gene: TRBV7-9
d_gene: -
len: 15
CDR3aa: CASSPSGSGANVLTF
CDR3nt: TGTGCCAGCTCTCCCTCGGGCTCTGGGGCCAACGTCCTGACTTTC

j_gene: TRBJ2-3
abundance: -
v_gene: TRBV7-9
d_gene: TRBD2
len: 15
CDR3aa: CASRAGTSSWKTQYF
CDR3nt: TGTGCCAGCAGAGCCGGGACTAGCAGCTGGAAGACGCAGTATTTT

j_gene: TRBJ1-3
abundance: few
v_gene: TRBV4-3
d_gene: TRBD1
len: 15
CDR3aa: CASSPGQGDGHTIYF
CDR3nt: TGCGCCAGCAGCCCTGGACAGGGGGATGGTCACACCATATATTTT

j_gene: TRBJ2-7
abundance: -
v_gene: TRBV28
d_gene: TRBD1
len: 14
CDR3aa: CASSPRQGSYEQYF
CDR3nt: TGTGCCAGCAGTCCCCGACAGGGGTCCTACGAGCAGTACTTC

j_gene: TRBJ2-5
abundance: -
v_gene: TRBV29-1
d_gene: -
len: 12
CDR3aa: CSVGAVQETQYF
CDR3nt: TGCAGCGTTGGTGCTGTCCAAGAGACCCAGTACTTC

j_gene: TRBJ2-5
abundance: few
v_gene: TRBV5-1
d_gene: -
len: 14
CDR3aa: CASSPRQLQETQYF
CDR3nt: TGCGCCAGCAGCCCCCGACAACTACAAGAGACCCAGTACTTC

j_gene: TRBJ1-6
abundance: few
v_gene: TRBV7-2
d_gene: TRBD1
len: 16
CDR3aa: CASSHRGPHYNSPLHF
CDR3nt: TGTGCCAGCAGCCACAGGGGCCCCCACTATAATTCACCCCTCCACTTT

j_gene: TRBJ2-7
abundance: -
v_gene: TRBV4-1
d_gene: TRBD1
len: 15
CDR3aa: CASSQSGQGFYEQYF
CDR3nt: TGCGCCAGCAGTCAATCCGGACAGGGCTTCTACGAGCAGTACTTC

j_gene: TRBJ2-7
abundance: few
v_gene: TRBV5-1
d_gene: -
len: 14
CDR3aa: CASSLLPDSYEQYF
CDR3nt: TGCGCCAGCAGCTTGTTGCCGGATTCCTACGAGCAGTACTTC

j_gene: TRBJ2-1
abundance: many
v_gene: TRBV6-2/TRBV6-3
d_gene: -
len: 14
CDR3aa: CASSYHGTYNEQFF
CDR3nt: TGTGCCAGCAGTTACCACGGGACTTACAATGAGCAGTTCTTC

j_gene: TRBJ1-1
abundance: -
v_gene: TRBV4-3
d_gene: TRBD1
len: 16
CDR3aa: CASSQDRFKGATEAFF
CDR3nt: TGCGCCAGCAGCCAAGATAGATTTAAGGGGGCCACTGAAGCTTTCTTT

j_gene: TRBJ1-2
abundance: few
v_gene: TRBV20-1
d_gene: TRBD1
len: 14
CDR3aa: CSASPGTASYGYTF
CDR3nt: TGCAGTGCTAGCCCAGGGACAGCCTCCTATGGCTACACCTTC

j_gene: TRBJ2-3
abundance: few
v_gene: TRBV15
d_gene: TRBD2
len: 16
CDR3aa: CATSKEYSGGATTQYF
CDR3nt: TGTGCCACCAGCAAAGAATACAGCGGGGGGGCTACTACGCAGTATTTT

j_gene: TRBJ1-5
abundance: few
v_gene: TRBV18
d_gene: -
len: 15
CDR3aa: CASSQGWGADQPQHF
CDR3nt: TGTGCCAGCTCCCAGGGATGGGGGGCGGATCAGCCCCAGCATTTT

j_gene: TRBJ1-3
abundance: -
v_gene: TRBV2
d_gene: -
len: 15
CDR3aa: CASSEEGTVGNTIYF
CDR3nt: TGTGCCAGCAGTGAAGAGGGGACCGTCGGGAACACCATATATTTT

j_gene: TRBJ2-3
abundance: many
v_gene: TRBV28
d_gene: -
len: 12
CDR3aa: CASSLRGDTQYF
CDR3nt: TGTGCCAGCAGCTTAAGGGGAGATACGCAGTATTTT

j_gene: TRBJ1-6
abundance: -
v_gene: TRBV4-1
d_gene: TRBD1
len: 17
CDR3aa: CASSQTTGGSYNSPLHF
CDR3nt: TGCGCCAGCAGCCAAACCACAGGGGGCTCCTATAATTCACCCCTCCACTTT

j_gene: TRBJ1-1
abundance: -
v_gene: TRBV12-3/TRBV12-4
d_gene: -
len: 10
CDR3aa: CASSFNEAFF
CDR3nt: TGTGCCAGCAGTTTTAATGAAGCTTTCTTT

j_gene: TRBJ2-1
abundance: few
v_gene: TRBV6-5
d_gene: TRBD2
len: 16
CDR3aa: CASSYSGRGGPDEQFF
CDR3nt: TGTGCCAGCAGTTACTCGGGGCGGGGGGGCCCCGATGAGCAGTTCTTC

j_gene: TRBJ1-1
abundance: -
v_gene: TRBV7-2
d_gene: -
len: 11
CDR3aa: CASSLVIEAFF
CDR3nt: TGTGCCAGCAGCTTAGTAATTGAAGCTTTCTTT

j_gene: TRBJ1-3
abundance: many
v_gene: TRBV7-3
d_gene: TRBD1
len: 15
CDR3aa: CASSPQGSSGNTIYF
CDR3nt: TGTGCCAGCAGCCCACAGGGGAGCTCTGGAAACACCATATATTTT

j_gene: TRBJ2-1
abundance: few
v_gene: TRBV11-2
d_gene: -
len: 16
CDR3aa: CASSTRTVSSYNEQFF
CDR3nt: TGTGCCAGCAGCACGCGGACGGTCAGCTCCTACAATGAGCAGTTCTTC